The TCR beta chain described here comes from a study of OX40 agonist ivuxolimab in advanced cancers. General study findings and limits: More expanded clones were seen, on average, in CD8+ T cells than in CD4+.

Assay: immunoSEQ multiplex PCR; the TCRdb copy retains only in-frame clones and omits some. The table includes thousands of clones, 66% detected once. Points on this clone: What it recognizes is unknown.

The CDR3 loop spans 14 amino acids. Trimming took 7 bases from V and 6 from J, leaving 17 bases between them. CDR1 SEHNR and CDR2 FQNEAQ come from the germline V gene (reference sequence). The starting material was CD4+ or CD8+ T cells sorted from blood, obtained in a trial of the OX40 agonist ivuxolimab. The V call is TRBV7-9, the J call TRBJ2-3; tentatively, D is TRBD1 or TRBD2 (6 bases each). The receptor was isolated from an adult with an advanced solid tumor such as melanoma, head and neck, liver or kidney cancer. CDR3 protein: CASTSGAGWDTQYF. CDR3 nucleotides: TGTGCCAGCACCTCGGGGGCAGGGTGGGATACGCAGTATTTT.